The clone carrying this T cell receptor beta chain was counted a few times. The antigen is undetermined. This CDR3 spans 16 amino acids. With V trimmed by 3 bases and J by 2 bases, 8 bases remained unmatched. CDR1 LGHNT and CDR2 FRNRAP come from the germline V gene. This record belongs to a study of molecular identifiers for immune sequencing clone quantification. Across the study: The replicates split RNA from around 18,000 or 91,000 naive CD8 cells five ways and sequenced four. Points from the study as a whole: More than 99% of effector molecules, versus under 1% of naive-cell molecules, belonged to clones above 20 RNA copies.

TCR libraries were built in bulk with a published protocol and specific TCR primers. TCRdb re-called the PCR reads with MiXCR, one entry per CDR3 protein. The data contain approximately 500,000 distinct CDR3 sequences, approximately 25% of them singletons. Construction of naive CD8 libraries employed roughly 18,000 to 1,100,000 sorted cells together with 10%, 30% or 50% RNA. The sequence was obtained from a human donor in good health. Some libraries in this study had Jurkat cell RNA spiked in. The sequenced sample was naive CD8+ T cells from blood, with Jurkat cell RNA spiked in. The sample's subset: FACS-sorted CD8+CD4-CCR7+CD45RA+ naive T cells. The chain links TRBV12-5 to TRBJ2-3, with 7 positions matching TRBD1. In DNA, the CDR3 is TGTGCTAGTGGTTTTGACAGGGCCGGGGCCACAGATACGCAGTATTTT. Amino acid sequence: CASGFDRAGATDTQYF.